Presented here are 26 T cell receptor beta chains from one specimen sequenced in a study of T cell responses to AZD1222 COVID-19 vaccine. Clones were sequenced by immunoSEQ multiplex PCR, and TCRdb holds only the in-frame ones, with some missing. The sample contains fewer than 150,000 clones, 70% to 90% of which appear only once. The input for sequencing was peripheral blood, taken 28 days after the second AZD1222 dose. These receptors were obtained from an adult who received the AZD1222 COVID-19 vaccine.

The CDR3 protein is CASSLLEGQYEQYF. In DNA, the CDR3 is TGCGCCAGCAGCCTCCTAGAGGGCCAGTACGAGCAGTACTTC. J is TRBJ2-7 and V is TRBV4-1; TRBD2 is a possible D gene (5 bases). V was trimmed by 4 bases and J by 4 bases, leaving 14 bases between them. Germline loops: CDR1 MGHRA, CDR2 YSYEKL. The CDR3 has 14 residues.

The chain recombines TRBV6-5 with TRBJ2-7, with TRBD1 matching 7 bases. The CDR3 covers 16 residues. V lost 0 bases and J lost 1; bases outside the gene matches: 6. From germline, CDR1 is MNHEY and CDR2 SVGAGI. The CDR3 DNA is TGTGCCAGCAGTTACTCCGGGACAGCAGTTTCCTACGAGCAGTACTTC. Amino acid sequence: CASSYSGTAVSYEQYF.

The V and J genes are TRBV7-2 and TRBJ1-4, with unresolved D. CDR1 SGHTA and CDR2 FQGNSA come from the germline V gene. The CDR3 consists of 14 residues. V was clipped by 3 bases and J by 0 bases, with 5 bases between them. CDR3 protein: CASSLIATNEKLFF. DNA of the CDR3: TGTGCCAGCAGCTTGATTGCAACTAATGAAAAACTGTTTTTT.

The chain has TRBV5-1 and TRBJ1-5; D remains ambiguous. V lost 2 bases and J 0 bases, leaving 9 bases between the germline ends. CDR3 length: 15 residues. CDR1 and CDR2 (germline): SGHRS, YFSETQ. The CDR3 DNA is TGCGCCAGCAGCTTAACCGGGAATAGCAATCAGCCCCAGCATTTT. Its translation: CASSLTGNSNQPQHF. Full variable domain (rest looked up from reference TRBV5-1 and TRBJ1-5): KAGVTQTPRYLIKTRGQQVTLSCSPISGHRSVSWYQQTPGQGLQFLFEYFSETQRNKGNFPGRFSGRQFSNSRSEMNVSTLELGDSALYLCASSLTGNSNQPQHFGDGTRLSIL.

The chain joins TRBV5-4 to TRBJ2-1; TRBD2 matches 16 bases. V dropped 2 bases and J dropped 9; count of bases not matched to a gene: 5. CDR1 and CDR2 from the germline V gene are SGHNT and YYREEE (reference sequence). This CDR3 region has 16 residues. This CDR3 reads CASSFGTSGRGSEQFF. The CDR3, as DNA: TGTGCCAGCAGCTTTGGGACTAGCGGGAGGGGTAGTGAGCAGTTCTTC.

This rearrangement joins TRBV2 to TRBJ2-7; 7 nucleotides match TRBD1. The germline V gene encodes CDR1 SNHLY and CDR2 FYNNEI. CDR3 length: 13 amino acids. Losses at the gene ends were 7 bases for V and 2 bases for J; bases not matched to a gene: 5. Written as DNA, the CDR3 is TGTGCCAGCACGATCGGGACAGCCTACGAGCAGTACTTC. Amino acid sequence: CASTIGTAYEQYF.

This clone was seen ten or more times. The chain links TRBV10-3 to TRBJ2-3; possibly TRBD1 or TRBD2 for D (7 bases each). This CDR3 has 16 amino acids. The germline gives CDR1 ENHRY, CDR2 SYGVKD. With 6 bases removed from V and 3 bases from J, the gap between germline ends came to 19 bases. The CDR3 spells CAIRGSGGGPTDTQYF. As DNA, the CDR3 is TGTGCCATCAGGGGGTCAGGGGGAGGGCCGACAGATACGCAGTATTTT.

V usage is TRBV14 and J usage is TRBJ2-1; tentative D call: TRBD2 (5 bases). Between the trimmed V and J ends, which lost 2 bases and 9 bases, there was a span of 14 bases. CDR1 SGHDN and CDR2 FVKESK come from the germline V gene. There are 14 residues in the CDR3. For the CDR3, the DNA is TGTGCCAGCAGCCAAATCGGGGAGTGGCGTGAGCAGTTCTTC. This encodes CASSQIGEWREQFF.

The chain carries TRBV2 and TRBJ1-3, with a possible D match to TRBD1 (6 bases). Per the germline V gene, CDR1 is SNHLY and CDR2 is FYNNEI. V was cut by 6 bases and J by 3 bases, with 9 bases left in between. The CDR3 covers 13 residues. The CDR3 sequence: CASRGGFGNTIYF. In DNA, the CDR3 is TGTGCCAGCAGAGGGGGTTTTGGAAACACCATATATTTT.

The rearrangement joins TRBV3-1 (or the pseudogene TRBV3-2) to TRBJ2-7; 8 bases line up with TRBD1. Germline trimming cut 0 bases from V and 6 bases from J; bases unmatched to any gene: 10. Germline V gene data show CDR1 as LGHDT and CDR2 as YNNKEL (reference sequence). The CDR3 covers 16 residues. CDR3 sequence reads: CASSQDGGQGLREQYF. CDR3 DNA: TGTGCCAGCAGCCAAGATGGTGGACAGGGCCTCCGCGAGCAGTACTTC.

The J gene is TRBJ1-1, the V gene TRBV20-1; weak D call: TRBD1 (6 bases). From germline, CDR1 is DFQATT and CDR2 SNEGSKA (reference sequence). V was pared by 5 bases and J by 11 bases, with 12 bases between. This CDR3 contains 10 residues. CDR3 in amino acids: CSAGARGAFF. As DNA, the CDR3 is TGCAGTGCTGGGGCCAGGGGTGCTTTCTTT.

The genes are TRBV24-1 and TRBJ2-3; TRBD2 matches at 16 bases. CDR1 KGHDR and CDR2 SFDVKD come from the germline V gene. V trimming: 3 bases; J trimming: 1 base; junction bases outside the gene matches: 6. The CDR3 covers 19 residues. CDR3 in amino acids: CATSDEGTSGRAGTDTQYF. As DNA, the CDR3 is TGTGCCACCAGTGATGAAGGGACTAGCGGGAGGGCAGGCACAGATACGCAGTATTTT.

The chain is built from TRBV5-6 and TRBJ2-7; perhaps TRBD1 as D (6 bases). CDR1 is SGHDT, CDR2 YYEEEE, per germline. The germline V and J ends were trimmed by 4 bases and 7 bases, with 15 bases remaining between them. The CDR3 spans 13 residues. The CDR3 nucleotides are TGTGCCAGCAGCCCACAGGGTGTGGGGGAGCAGTACTTC. The encoded protein is CASSPQGVGEQYF.

This sequence joins TRBV10-3 and TRBJ1-6; 9 positions match TRBD1. The trim removed 4 bases at V and 7 bases at J, leaving 5 bases unmatched. Germline lookup yields CDR1 ENHRY and CDR2 SYGVKD. CDR3 length: 15 residues. The CDR3 nucleotides are TGTGCCATCAGTGCGGGGACAGGGATGAATTCACCCCTCCACTTT. It codes for CAISAGTGMNSPLHF.

This clone is a singleton in its sample. J is TRBJ1-6 and V is TRBV27; perhaps TRBD1 as D (6 bases). This CDR3 has 14 amino acids. With 3 bases removed from V and 4 bases from J, the gap between germline ends came to 7 bases. Germline values: CDR1 MNHEY, CDR2 SMNVEV (reference sequence). CDR3 DNA: TGTGCCAGCAGTTTGGACAGTTATAATTCACCCCTCCACTTT. Its translation is CASSLDSYNSPLHF.

The chain uses TRBV10-2 and TRBJ1-1; the D gene is possibly TRBD1 (5 bases). This CDR3 is 13 amino acids long. Germline CDR1 is WSHSY and CDR2 is SAAADI. V lost 4 bases, J lost 3 bases, and 9 bases lay in between. CDR3 sequence: CASSVGEDTEAFF. Written as DNA, the CDR3 is TGCGCCAGCAGTGTGGGGGAAGACACTGAAGCTTTCTTT.

The CDR3 region is CASGTTGGAAEAFF. The CDR3 coding sequence is TGCGCCAGCGGGACGACAGGGGGCGCGGCTGAAGCTTTCTTT. The rearrangement uses TRBV4-1 and TRBJ1-1; 10 bases line up with TRBD1. V trimming: 8 bases; J trimming: 6 bases; junction bases outside the gene matches: 9. CDR3 length equals 14 residues. CDR1 and CDR2 from the germline V gene are MGHRA and YSYEKL.

This chain connects TRBV29-1 to TRBJ2-7, with D maybe TRBD1 (6 bases). The ends were cut back, 7 bases at V and 2 bases at J, with 9 bases in the middle. The CDR3 runs to 11 residues. Germline V lookup: CDR1 SQVTM, CDR2 ANQGSEA. CDR3 sequence: CSAGTPYEQYF. CDR3 nucleotides: TGCAGCGCTGGGACACCCTACGAGCAGTACTTC.

The V call is TRBV4-3, the J call TRBJ2-7; maybe TRBD2 (7 bases). The V gene lost 5 bases and the J gene lost 2 bases, with 16 bases spanning the gap. The CDR3 is 15 residues long. Germline V gene lookup returns CDR1 LGHNA and CDR2 YSLEER. The CDR3 nucleotides read TGCGCCAGCAGCTGGGGGAGGGGGGAAACCTACGAGCAGTACTTC. Amino acid sequence: CASSWGRGETYEQYF.

The chain couples TRBV3-1 (or the pseudogene TRBV3-2) to TRBJ2-1; 11 bases are a match to TRBD2. J gave up 10 bases and V 4 bases, and 12 bases lay outside the gene matches. Germline V gives CDR1 LGHDT, CDR2 YNNKEL (reference sequence). CDR3 size: 16 residues. The CDR3 coding sequence is TGTGCCAGCAGCCCTTCTAGCGGGGGGCCCGGGGTAGAGCAGTTCTTC. Translation: CASSPSSGGPGVEQFF.

The chain uses TRBV27 and TRBJ2-7; 9 bases match TRBD1. CDR3 size: 14 residues. V shed 5 bases and J 6 bases; nucleotides not matched to a gene: 8. The germline V gene has CDR1 MNHEY and CDR2 SMNVEV (reference sequence). DNA for the CDR3: TGTGCCAGCAGTCCTTCGGGACAGGGAAGCGAGCAGTACTTC. Residues: CASSPSGQGSEQYF.

The chain has TRBV28 and TRBJ1-4; D is possibly TRBD1 (5 bases). Germline CDR1 MDHEN, CDR2 SYDVKM. Between the trimmed V and J ends, which lost 2 bases and 0 bases, there was a span of 7 bases. This CDR3 has 15 amino acids. The CDR3 DNA follows: TGTGCCAGCAGTTTAACGGGGGCAACTAATGAAAAACTGTTTTTT. Protein product: CASSLTGATNEKLFF.

The chain joins TRBV10-3 to TRBJ1-2; no firm D call. The V gene lost 6 bases and the J gene lost 10 bases, with 15 bases spanning the gap. Germline CDR1 ENHRY, CDR2 SYGVKD. The CDR3 is made up of 12 amino acids. CDR3 residues: CAIRGGLGDYTF. The CDR3 region has the DNA TGTGCCATCAGGGGAGGGTTGGGAGACTACACCTTC.

V and J are TRBV4-3 and TRBJ2-2; possible D gene TRBD1, 6 bases. The CDR3 has 18 residues. CDR1 is LGHNA and CDR2 is YSLEER in the germline V gene. V lost 1 base and J 1 base, leaving 16 bases between the germline ends. CDR3 DNA: TGCGCCAGCAGCCAAGCCGAGCTTCTGACAGGGAACACCGGGGAGCTGTTTTTT. The encoded protein is CASSQAELLTGNTGELFF.

The chain joins TRBV29-1 to TRBJ2-1; 14 bases align to TRBD2. CDR3 length equals 14 residues. Germline V gene lookup returns CDR1 SQVTM and CDR2 ANQGSEA. J was trimmed by 7 bases and V by 8 bases; bases with no gene match: 7. CDR3: CSSLGTSGGNEQFF. The CDR3 DNA sequence: TGCAGCTCTTTGGGGACTAGCGGGGGTAATGAGCAGTTCTTC.

This chain uses TRBV3-1 (or the pseudogene TRBV3-2) with TRBJ2-2; D is undetermined. The CDR3 contains 13 residues. V shed 3 bases and J shed 2 bases, with 4 bases lying between them. The germline V gene encodes CDR1 LGHDT and CDR2 YNNKEL (reference sequence). This chain's CDR3 is CASSHGNTGELFF. As DNA, the CDR3 is TGTGCCAGCAGCCATGGAAACACCGGGGAGCTGTTTTTT.